This T cell receptor (beta chain) was captured by sequencing in a study of blood T cell repertoires in COVID-19. Looking at the study overall: Nucleic acid was either cDNA or gDNA, and it came from T cells, B-cell-depleted T cells, or PBMCs.

The assay was immunoSEQ multiplex PCR, and TCRdb's table has in-frame clones only and misses some. This table has under 250,000 clones, over 80% appearing once. This sequence originates from a man aged 30 to 39 with COVID-19, enrolled during active disease. The material sequenced was peripheral blood.

The CDR3 loop reads CASSLALTGMNTEAFF. Written as DNA, the CDR3 is TGTGCCAGCAGCTTGGCTCTCACAGGGATGAACACTGAAGCTTTCTTT. The rearrangement joins TRBV5-4 to TRBJ1-1, with D tentatively TRBD1 (6 bases). The germline V and J ends were trimmed by 0 bases and 0 bases, with 12 bases remaining between them. Germline-derived CDR1 and CDR2 are SGHNT and YYREEE (reference sequence). The CDR3 loop spans 16 amino acids.